This T cell receptor beta chain was obtained from a study of Graves' ophthalmopathy and Graves' hyperthyroidism. This clonotype was recorded many times. Germline V gene data show CDR1 as PRHDT and CDR2 as FYEKMQ (reference sequence). V gave up 2 bases and J gave up 2 bases, with 10 bases separating them. The CDR3 has 14 amino acids. Using RNA transcripts, the TCR beta CDR3 regions were amplified. The first round was an RT-PCR with HTBI primers, and the second round was a multiplex PCR. Each CDR3 protein gets one entry after TCRdb re-called the multiplex PCR reads with MiXCR. The sample comprises roughly 350,000 distinct CDR3 sequences, about a sixth of which are singletons, and roughly 2.4% rests with the top ten. Hyperthyroidism cases were recent diagnoses of under 2 months' duration in people aged 18 to 65. Clinical symptoms, serum thyroxine, TRAb, thyroid ultrasound and orbital computed tomography determined diagnosis.

The sample comprised peripheral blood. The chain combines TRBV13 with TRBJ2-7, with D perhaps being TRBD1 or TRBD2 (5 bases each). This TCR was recovered from an adult woman with stable Graves' hyperthyroidism. The CDR3 spells CASSLWGWAYEQYF. DNA of the CDR3: TGTGCCAGCAGCTTATGGGGGTGGGCCTACGAGCAGTACTTC.